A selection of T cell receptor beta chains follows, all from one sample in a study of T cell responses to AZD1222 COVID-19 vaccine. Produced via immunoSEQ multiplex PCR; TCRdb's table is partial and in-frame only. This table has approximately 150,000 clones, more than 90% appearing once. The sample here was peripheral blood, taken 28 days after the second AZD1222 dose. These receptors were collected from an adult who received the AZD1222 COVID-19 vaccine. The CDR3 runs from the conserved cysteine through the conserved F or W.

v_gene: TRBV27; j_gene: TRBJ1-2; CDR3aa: CASSFGTGDGYTF
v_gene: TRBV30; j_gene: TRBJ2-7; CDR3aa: CAWSVGSFGYEQYF
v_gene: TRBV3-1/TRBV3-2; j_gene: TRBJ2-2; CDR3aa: CASSQGTSSGELFF
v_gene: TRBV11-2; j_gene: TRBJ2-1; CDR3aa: CASSLASYNEQFF
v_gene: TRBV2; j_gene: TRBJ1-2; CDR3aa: CASRTGTGINYGYTF
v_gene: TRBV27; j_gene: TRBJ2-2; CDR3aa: CASSSGTGSPGELFF
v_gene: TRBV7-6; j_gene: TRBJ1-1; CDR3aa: CASSLGNEAFF
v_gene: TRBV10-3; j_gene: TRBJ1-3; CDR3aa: CAISPGNTIYF
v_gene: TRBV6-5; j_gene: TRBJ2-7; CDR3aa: CASSYSSGGNYEQYF
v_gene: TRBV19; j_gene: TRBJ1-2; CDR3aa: CASSTAVTTLMANYGYTF
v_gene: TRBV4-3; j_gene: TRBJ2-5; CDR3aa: CASSQLATFGTGAQSQETQYF
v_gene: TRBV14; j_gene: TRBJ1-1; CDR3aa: CASSRGRGGNINTEAFF
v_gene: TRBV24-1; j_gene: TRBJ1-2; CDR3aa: CATSMTGESYGYTF
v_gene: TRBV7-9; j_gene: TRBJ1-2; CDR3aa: CASRAQVNYGYTF
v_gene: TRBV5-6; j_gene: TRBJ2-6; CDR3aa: CASSLVGPGANVLTF
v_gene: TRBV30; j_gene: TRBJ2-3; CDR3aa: CAWTEGRSDTQYF
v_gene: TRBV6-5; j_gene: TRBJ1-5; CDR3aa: CASNLWDQPQHF
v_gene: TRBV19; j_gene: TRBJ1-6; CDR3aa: CASSTRRDSNSPLHF
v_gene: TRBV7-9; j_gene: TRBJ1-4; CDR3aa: CASSLQGSNEKLFF
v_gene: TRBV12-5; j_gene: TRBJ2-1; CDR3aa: CASGLVLPAARYNEQFF
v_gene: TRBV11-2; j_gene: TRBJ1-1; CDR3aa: CASSFPRAAFF
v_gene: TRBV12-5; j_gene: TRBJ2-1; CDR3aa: CASGTVSGTSGHSYNEQFF
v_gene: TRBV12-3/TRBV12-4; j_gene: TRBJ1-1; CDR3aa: CASSLLTNTEAFF
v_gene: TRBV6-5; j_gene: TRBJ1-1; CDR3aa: CASTLTGMNTEAFF
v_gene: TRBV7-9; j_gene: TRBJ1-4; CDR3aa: CASITTGSLNEKLFF
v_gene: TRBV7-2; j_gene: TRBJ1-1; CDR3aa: CASSLVAGTGNTEAFF
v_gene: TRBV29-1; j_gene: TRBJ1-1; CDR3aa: CSAARTGHEAFF
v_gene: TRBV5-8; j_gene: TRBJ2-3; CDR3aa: CASDRGHASTDTQYF
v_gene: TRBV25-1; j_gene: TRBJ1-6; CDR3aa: CASQTQTGASPLHF
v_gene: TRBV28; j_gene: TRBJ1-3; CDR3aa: CASRLGSDYDTIYF
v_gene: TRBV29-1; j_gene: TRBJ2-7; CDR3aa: CSVEDLYEQYF
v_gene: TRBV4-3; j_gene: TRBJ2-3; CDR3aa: CASSPRGGSGITDTQYF